The 19 T cell receptor beta chains listed next were all sequenced from one sample in a study of CD8+ T cells in alopecia areata. Following RNA extraction, reverse transcription yielded cDNA that acted as the sequencing template. Some clones are missing from TCRdb's copy, which holds only in-frame ones; the method was immunoSEQ multiplex PCR. Here the sample spans 150,000 to 200,000 clones, 55% being singletons. Source material: CD4+ T cells sorted from blood. The source of these receptors is a human donor in good health.

V is TRBV5-1 and J is TRBJ1-4; D gene unclear. V gave up 5 bases and J gave up 0 bases, with 5 bases separating them. The CDR3 runs 13 residues. Per the germline V gene, CDR1 is SGHRS and CDR2 is YFSETQ. The CDR3 protein is CASRITTNEKLFF. CDR3 nucleotides: TGCGCCAGCAGGATAACAACTAATGAAAAACTGTTTTTT.

The gene calls are TRBV6-5 and TRBJ2-7, with TRBD2 identical over 8 bases. Trimming removed 6 bases from V and 6 bases from J; junction bases left unmatched: 13. Germline V gene data show CDR1 as MNHEY and CDR2 as SVGAGI. This CDR3 contains 15 residues. The CDR3, as DNA: TGTGCCAGCAGCCTAGGTGAAGCGGGAGTTAGCGAGCAGTACTTC. Translating gives CASSLGEAGVSEQYF.

Only a few counts were recorded for this clone. The rearrangement joins TRBV7-2 to TRBJ2-5; D not resolved. CDR3 length equals 13 residues. Trimming left V 2 bases short and J 2 bases short, with 6 bases between. Germline CDR1 and CDR2: SGHTA and FQGNSA. The CDR3 sequence is CASSLTIQETQYF. Written as DNA, the CDR3 is TGTGCCAGCAGCTTAACCATTCAAGAGACCCAGTACTTC.

This clone was counted only a few times. This chain uses TRBV7-3 with TRBJ2-1; D unclear. V gave up 5 bases and J gave up 0 bases, with 17 bases separating them. Per germline, CDR1 SGHTA and CDR2 FQGTGA. There are 17 residues in the CDR3. CDR3 sequence (DNA): TGTGCCAGCAGCCCAAAGGGTAGGAGACTCTCCTACAATGAGCAGTTCTTC. It translates to CASSPKGRRLSYNEQFF. The whole variable domain, remainder taken from reference TRBV7-3 and TRBJ2-1, is GAGVSQTPSNKVTEKGKYVELRCDPISGHTALYWYRQSLGQGPEFLIYFQGTGAADDSGLPNDRFFAVRPEGSVSTLKIQRTERGDSAVYLCASSPKGRRLSYNEQFFGPGTRLTVL.

The V and J genes are TRBV7-8 and TRBJ2-7, with D hard to call. The germline V gene encodes CDR1 SGHVS and CDR2 FQNEAQ. This CDR3 region has 13 residues. V was trimmed by 2 bases and J by 13 bases, leaving 18 bases between them. CDR3 residues: CASSLSQAHELYF. As DNA, the CDR3 is TGTGCCAGCAGCTTAAGCCAGGCCCACGAGCTATACTTC.

This chain uses TRBV30 with TRBJ2-7; maybe TRBD1 (5 bases). V was trimmed by 3 bases and J by 5 bases, leaving 11 bases between them. This CDR3 region has 12 residues. Germline-derived CDR1 and CDR2 are GTSNPN and SVGIG (reference sequence). The CDR3 protein is CAWSRRVHEQYF. For the CDR3, the DNA is TGTGCCTGGAGCCGCAGGGTTCACGAGCAGTACTTC.

The genes are TRBV6-6 and TRBJ2-7; 8 bases align to TRBD2. Germline CDR1 and CDR2: MNHNY and SVGAGI (reference sequence). V was pared by 6 bases and J by 0 bases, with 10 bases of the junction left unmatched. The CDR3 runs 16 residues. The CDR3, as DNA: TGTGCCAGCAGCCTCTTCCTAGCGGGCGTCTCCTACGAGCAGTACTTC. This sequence encodes CASSLFLAGVSYEQYF.

The chain uses TRBV15 and TRBJ2-7; 8 bases line up with TRBD2. CDR1 and CDR2 (germline): LNHNV, YYDKDF (reference sequence). The CDR3 sequence is 15 residues long. With V trimmed by 5 bases and J by 4 bases, 10 bases remained unmatched. The CDR3 sequence is CATSARSGSGYEQYF. DNA of the CDR3: TGTGCCACCAGCGCTCGGAGCGGGAGTGGTTACGAGCAGTACTTC.

The chain has TRBV5-4 and TRBJ2-3, with no clear D. Per germline, CDR1 SGHNT and CDR2 YYREEE (reference sequence). Trimming cost V 7 bases and J 0 bases, with 21 bases left between them. The CDR3 length is 17 residues. The CDR3 protein is CASRLLGDSASTDTQYF. In nucleotides, the CDR3 is TGTGCCAGCCGCCTTCTCGGTGACTCCGCGAGCACAGATACGCAGTATTTT.

The chain has TRBV18 and TRBJ2-5, with D possibly called TRBD1 or TRBD2 (5 bases each). The ends were cut back, 1 base at V and 5 bases at J, with 11 bases in the middle. The CDR3 length is 14 residues. Germline V gene sequence: CDR1 KGHSH, CDR2 LQKENI. The CDR3 region has the DNA TGTGCCAGCTCACCACGATCCAGGGAGGAGACCCAGTACTTC. This gives the protein CASSPRSREETQYF.

A note on this clone: Other DNA sequences in this sample translate to the same CDR3. V gene TRBV5-1 combines with J gene TRBJ1-1; 10 nucleotides line up with TRBD1. The CDR3 covers 15 residues. V trimming: 0 bases; J trimming: 5 bases; junction bases outside the gene matches: 4. Germline V gene sequence: CDR1 SGHRS, CDR2 YFSETQ. This CDR3 is CASSLAGQGWTEAFF. The CDR3 bases are TGCGCCAGCAGCTTGGCGGGACAGGGGTGGACTGAAGCTTTCTTT.

The chain couples TRBV19 to TRBJ1-1, with no clear D. The CDR3 sequence is 11 residues long. Trimming removed 5 bases from V and 0 bases from J, with 1 base in between. CDR1 and CDR2 (germline): LNHDA, SQIVND (reference sequence). The CDR3 region is CASSVNTEAFF. The DNA of the CDR3 is TGTGCCAGTAGTGTGAACACTGAAGCTTTCTTT.

This clone was detected only a few times. V usage is TRBV7-2 and J usage is TRBJ1-1; D perhaps matches TRBD1 (6 bases). This CDR3 region has 15 residues. Trimming shortened V by 3 bases and J by 1 base, and 12 bases separated the two germline ends. Germline V gene data show CDR1 as SGHTA and CDR2 as FQGNSA. CDR3 nucleotides: TGTGCCAGCAGCTTGGTTGGGACACAGAACACTGAAGCTTTCTTT. It codes for CASSLVGTQNTEAFF.

This clone was counted between two and nine times. This rearrangement joins TRBV7-8 to TRBJ1-5; 8 positions agree with TRBD1. The CDR3 consists of 18 residues. J was trimmed by 7 bases and V by 1 base; bases with no gene match: 15. Germline lookup yields CDR1 SGHVS and CDR2 FQNEAQ. The CDR3 loop reads CASSLDGYRGSLKQPQHF. The CDR3 DNA follows: TGTGCCAGCAGCTTAGATGGGTACAGGGGGAGCTTAAAGCAGCCCCAGCATTTT. Full variable domain (missing parts from reference TRBV7-8 and TRBJ1-5): GAGVSQSPRYKVAKRGQDVALRCDPISGHVSLFWYQQALGQGPEFLTYFQNEAQLDKSGLPSDRFFAERPEGSVSTLKIQRTQQEDSAVYLCASSLDGYRGSLKQPQHFGDGTRLSIL.

The chain carries TRBV5-6 and TRBJ2-1, with TRBD1 as a possible D gene (6 bases). V lost 2 bases to trimming and J lost 0 bases, with 9 bases between them. This CDR3 is built from 15 residues. The germline CDR1 and CDR2 sequences are SGHDT and YYEEEE. CDR3 amino acids: CASSFQGSSYNEQFF. The CDR3, as DNA: TGTGCCAGCAGCTTCCAGGGGAGCTCCTACAATGAGCAGTTCTTC.

The rearrangement uses TRBV29-1 and TRBJ2-1; D may be TRBD1 (6 bases). Germline assignment: CDR1 SQVTM and CDR2 ANQGSEA. V lost 0 bases and J 8 bases, leaving 14 bases between the germline ends. The CDR3 length is 14 residues. Here the CDR3 DNA reads TGCAGCGTTGAAGACCAGGGGATGGACGATGAGCAGTTCTTC. It encodes CSVEDQGMDDEQFF.

The V and J genes are TRBV5-1 and TRBJ1-2; D is perhaps TRBD1 (5 bases). V was clipped by 0 bases and J by 4 bases, with 13 bases between them. Germline V lookup: CDR1 SGHRS, CDR2 YFSETQ. The CDR3 runs to 15 residues. CDR3 protein: CASSLEQGALYGYTF. CDR3 bases: TGCGCCAGCAGCTTGGAGCAGGGCGCTCTCTATGGCTACACCTTC.

Remarks on this clone: This specimen includes other DNA sequences encoding the same CDR3. The chain uses TRBV5-1 and TRBJ1-5; D remains ambiguous. CDR3 length: 13 residues. The germline gives CDR1 SGHRS, CDR2 YFSETQ. Trimming shortened V by 5 bases and J by 1 base, and 7 bases separated the two germline ends. For the CDR3, the DNA is TGCGCCAGCAGTCTCGGAAGCAATCAGCCCCAGCATTTT. Translation gives CASSLGSNQPQHF.

In its sample, this clone was seen a few times. The chain is built from TRBV29-1 and TRBJ2-1; D is possibly TRBD2 (5 bases). Germline V CDR1 and CDR2: SQVTM, ANQGSEA. V was pared by 7 bases and J by 0 bases, with 10 bases between. The CDR3 loop spans 13 amino acids. The CDR3 region has the DNA TGCAGCGCCCTTAGCGTCTCCTACAATGAGCAGTTCTTC. It is translated as CSALSVSYNEQFF.